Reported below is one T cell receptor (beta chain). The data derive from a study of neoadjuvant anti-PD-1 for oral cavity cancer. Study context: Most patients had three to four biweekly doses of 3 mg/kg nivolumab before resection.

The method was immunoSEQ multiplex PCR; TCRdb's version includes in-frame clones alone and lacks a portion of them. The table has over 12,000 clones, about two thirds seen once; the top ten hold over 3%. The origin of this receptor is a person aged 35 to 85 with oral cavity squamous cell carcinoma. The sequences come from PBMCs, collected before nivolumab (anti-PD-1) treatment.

The CDR3: CSVGTEAFF. In DNA, the CDR3 is TGCAGTGTAGGCACTGAAGCTTTCTTT. The chain employs TRBV20-1 and TRBJ1-1; the D is unclear. V was clipped by 7 bases and J by 4 bases, with 4 bases between them. CDR3 size: 9 residues. Germline V lookup: CDR1 DFQATT, CDR2 SNEGSKA (reference sequence).